The clone carrying this T cell receptor (beta chain) was detected only a few times. From the RT-PCR reads, TCRdb called clonotypes with MiXCR, one entry per CDR3 protein. The sample has about 680,000 distinct CDR3 sequences, approximately 15% seen once. Germline lookup yields CDR1 MDHEN and CDR2 SYDVKM. Losses at the gene ends were 2 bases for V and 6 bases for J; bases not matched to a gene: 6. The CDR3 is 14 amino acids. The TCR originated in a female donor in good health, serving as a healthy control. V is TRBV28 and J is TRBJ2-7; 8 positions agree with TRBD1. The material sequenced was memory CD4+ T cells from blood. The CDR3 is CASSLRTGIGEQYF. The DNA of the CDR3 is TGTGCCAGCAGTTTAAGGACAGGGATCGGCGAGCAGTACTTC.